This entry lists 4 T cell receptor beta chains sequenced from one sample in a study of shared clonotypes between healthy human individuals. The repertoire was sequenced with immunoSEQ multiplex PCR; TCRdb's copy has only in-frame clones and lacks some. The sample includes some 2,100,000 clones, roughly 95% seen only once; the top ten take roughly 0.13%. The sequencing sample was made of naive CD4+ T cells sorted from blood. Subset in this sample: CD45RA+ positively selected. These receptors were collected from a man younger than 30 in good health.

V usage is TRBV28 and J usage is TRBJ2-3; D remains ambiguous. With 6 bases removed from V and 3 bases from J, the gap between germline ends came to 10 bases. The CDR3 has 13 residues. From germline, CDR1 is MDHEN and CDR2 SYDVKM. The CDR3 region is CASSRPITDTQYF. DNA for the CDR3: TGTGCCAGCAGCCGGCCAATTACAGATACGCAGTATTTT.

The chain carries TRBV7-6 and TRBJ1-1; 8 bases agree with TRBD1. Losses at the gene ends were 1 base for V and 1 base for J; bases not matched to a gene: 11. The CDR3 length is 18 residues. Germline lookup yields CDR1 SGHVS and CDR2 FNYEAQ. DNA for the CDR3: TGTGCCAGCAGCTTAGGGGTTAGAGGACAGGGATGGAACACTGAAGCTTTCTTT. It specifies CASSLGVRGQGWNTEAFF.

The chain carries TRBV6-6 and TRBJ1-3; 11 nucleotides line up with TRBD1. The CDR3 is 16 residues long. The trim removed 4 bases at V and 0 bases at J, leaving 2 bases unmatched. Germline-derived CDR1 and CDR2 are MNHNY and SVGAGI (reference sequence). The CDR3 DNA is TGTGCCAGCAGTTCCGGGACAGGGGGCTCTGGAAACACCATATATTTT. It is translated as CASSSGTGGSGNTIYF.

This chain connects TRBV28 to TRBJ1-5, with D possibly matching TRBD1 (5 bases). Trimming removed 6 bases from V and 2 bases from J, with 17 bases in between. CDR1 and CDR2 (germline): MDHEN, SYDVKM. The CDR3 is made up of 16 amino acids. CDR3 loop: CASSRDRYHGNQPQHF. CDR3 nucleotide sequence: TGTGCCAGCAGCCGCGACAGATACCATGGCAATCAGCCCCAGCATTTT.